Each of the 18 T cell receptor beta chains below was sequenced from the same sample in a study of cytomegalovirus exposure and HLA in healthy donors. The study ran its PCR with 60 Vbeta and 13 Jbeta primers. The method was immunoSEQ multiplex PCR; TCRdb's version includes in-frame clones alone and lacks a portion of them. In the table there are 75,000 to 95,000 clones, roughly 63% of which are singletons. Sample: PBMCs. These receptors came from a woman aged 50 to 60 in good health and CMV-seropositive.

The rearrangement links TRBV12-5 to TRBJ1-1; D call uncertain. Germline V gives CDR1 LGHNT, CDR2 FRNRAP. V gave up 0 bases and J gave up 1 base, with 15 bases separating them. The CDR3 is 17 residues long. DNA for the CDR3: TGTGCTAGTGGTTTGGTATTAAAGAGGCCGAGGAACACTGAAGCTTTCTTT. Translating gives CASGLVLKRPRNTEAFF.

This clone was detected a few times. The chain joins TRBV9 to TRBJ2-7, with 8 bases that match TRBD1. The CDR3 has 15 amino acids. Germline CDR1 reads SGDLS; CDR2 reads YYNGEE. The J segment lost 5 bases and the V segment lost 2 bases, leaving 9 bases of the junction unmatched. The CDR3 here is CASSVQGAPVDEQYF. The CDR3 nucleotides read TGTGCCAGCAGCGTCCAGGGGGCTCCTGTTGACGAGCAGTACTTC.

This chain joins TRBV5-1 and TRBJ2-7, with D perhaps TRBD1 or TRBD2 (7 bases each). Germline V CDR1 and CDR2: SGHRS, YFSETQ. Between the trimmed V and J ends, which lost 4 bases and 4 bases, there was a span of 15 bases. This CDR3 is built from 14 residues. The CDR3 DNA sequence: TGCGCCAGCAGCGTGGGGGGGACAGCTTACGAGCAGTACTTC. Its protein is CASSVGGTAYEQYF. The variable domain in full, completed from reference TRBV5-1 and TRBJ2-7, reads KAGVTQTPRYLIKTRGQQVTLSCSPISGHRSVSWYQQTPGQGLQFLFEYFSETQRNKGNFPGRFSGRQFSNSRSEMNVSTLELGDSALYLCASSVGGTAYEQYFGPGTRLTVT.

This chain uses TRBV14 with TRBJ1-6; 9 bases agree with TRBD1. CDR1 is SGHDN, CDR2 FVKESK, per germline. The CDR3 consists of 18 residues. J gave up 8 bases and V 0 bases, and 11 bases lay outside the gene matches. The CDR3 DNA sequence: TGTGCCAGCAGCCAAGATCCCCGGGGGACAGGGAAAGATTCACCCCTCCACTTT. Its protein product is CASSQDPRGTGKDSPLHF.

This clone has just a few counts. The chain couples TRBV28 to TRBJ2-7; 7 nucleotides agree with TRBD2. This CDR3 is 16 amino acids long. V lost 6 bases, J lost 0 bases, and 11 bases stayed unmatched. Germline CDR1 reads MDHEN; CDR2 reads SYDVKM. The CDR3 loop reads CASRPPLGRGSYEQYF. The CDR3 coding sequence is TGTGCCAGCAGACCCCCCCTGGGGAGGGGCTCCTACGAGCAGTACTTC.

This clone was observed a few times. The rearrangement links TRBV5-1 to TRBJ1-3; perhaps TRBD1 as D (6 bases). The CDR3 has 13 amino acids. With 4 bases removed from V and 3 bases from J, the gap between germline ends came to 8 bases. The V gene's germline CDR1 is SGHRS and CDR2 YFSETQ. The CDR3, as DNA: TGCGCCAGCAGCACAGGGTATGGAAACACCATATATTTT. Encoded protein: CASSTGYGNTIYF.

This clone has a handful of counts. This chain uses TRBV7-3 with TRBJ1-2; D unresolved. Germline CDR1 SGHTA, CDR2 FQGTGA. V was trimmed by 5 bases and J by 8 bases, leaving 18 bases between them. This CDR3 spans 14 amino acids. The CDR3 region is CASSPTPYSIGYTF. Here the CDR3 DNA reads TGTGCCAGCAGCCCTACGCCCTACTCGATAGGCTACACCTTC.

This clone is a singleton in its sample. The chain joins TRBV30 to TRBJ1-6; no reliable D call. Germline assignment: CDR1 GTSNPN and CDR2 SVGIG (reference sequence). The CDR3 length is 14 residues. V gave up 0 bases and J gave up 7 bases, with 10 bases separating them. CDR3 region: CAWSVSEVNSPLHF. CDR3 coding DNA: TGTGCCTGGAGTGTATCGGAGGTCAATTCACCCCTCCACTTT.

This clone occurred a few times. The chain has TRBV5-1 and TRBJ1-4; D remains unclear. The CDR3 is 15 amino acids. The V gene's germline CDR1 is SGHRS and CDR2 YFSETQ. Trimming cost V 4 bases and J 5 bases, with 15 bases left between them. DNA for the CDR3: TGCGCCAGCAGCACGTACGGGTCTCCAAATGAAAAACTGTTTTTT. Its protein product is CASSTYGSPNEKLFF.

This clone was counted once. This sequence joins TRBV19 and TRBJ2-3; D unclear. CDR3 length equals 13 residues. Between the trimmed V and J ends, which lost 10 bases and 2 bases, there was a span of 13 bases. Germline CDR1 LNHDA, CDR2 SQIVND (reference sequence). This chain's CDR3 is CATAWLSTDTQYF. The CDR3 nucleotides are TGTGCCACTGCTTGGCTGTCCACAGATACGCAGTATTTT. Based on the CDR3 plus reference TRBV19 and TRBJ2-3, the full variable domain is DGGITQSPKYLFRKEGQNVTLSCEQNLNHDAMYWYRQDPGQGLRLIYYSQIVNDFQKGDIAEGYSVSREKKESFPLTVTSAQKNPTAFYLCATAWLSTDTQYFGPGTRLTVL.

This sequence joins TRBV13 and TRBJ2-1, with 14 bases that match TRBD2. Unmatched junction bases numbered 7, after V lost 0 bases and J lost 6 bases. CDR1 is PRHDT and CDR2 is FYEKMQ in the germline V gene (reference sequence). The CDR3 length is 18 residues. The CDR3 spells CASSLGVRTSGGPNEQFF. CDR3 in DNA: TGTGCCAGCAGCTTAGGCGTCAGGACTAGCGGGGGGCCCAATGAGCAGTTCTTC.

This clone occurred a few times. CDR3 bases: TGTGCCAGCAGCTTGTCAGGGGCATTGAACACTGAAGCTTTCTTT. It yields the protein CASSLSGALNTEAFF. The chain employs TRBV5-5 and TRBJ1-1, with D tentatively TRBD1 (6 bases). Germline CDR1 is SGHKS and CDR2 is YYEKEE (reference sequence). This CDR3 contains 15 residues. Trimming removed 1 base at V and 0 bases at J, with 10 bases between.

The chain is built from TRBV7-9 and TRBJ1-1; 12 bases are a match to TRBD1. Germline V gene lookup returns CDR1 SEHNR and CDR2 FQNEAQ (reference sequence). CDR3 length equals 17 residues. V dropped 4 bases and J dropped 4; count of bases not matched to a gene: 10. CDR3 sequence (DNA): TGTGCCAGCAGCTCGCCTCCGGGGACAGGGGGCTTCACTGAAGCTTTCTTT. Translating gives CASSSPPGTGGFTEAFF. The whole variable domain, remainder taken from reference TRBV7-9 and TRBJ1-1, is DTGVSQNPRHKITKRGQNVTFRCDPISEHNRLYWYRQTLGQGPEFLTYFQNEAQLEKSRLLSDRFSAERPKGSFSTLEIQRTEQGDSAMYLCASSSPPGTGGFTEAFFGQGTRLTVV.

This clone was seen a handful of times. The rearrangement joins TRBV15 to TRBJ1-5; TRBD1 aligns across 10 bases. CDR1 and CDR2 from the germline V gene are LNHNV and YYDKDF (reference sequence). The length of the CDR3 is 15 residues. With 6 bases clipped from V and 5 bases from J, the junction kept 7 bases outside the gene matches. CDR3 coding DNA: TGTGCCACCAGACCGGGACAGGGGCGGGATCAGCCCCAGCATTTT. Its translation: CATRPGQGRDQPQHF.

The rearrangement links TRBV5-1 to TRBJ2-5, with D perhaps matching TRBD1 (6 bases). The CDR3 extends over 16 amino acids. Trimming pared 4 bases from V and 1 base from J, leaving 17 bases between. Germline V lookup: CDR1 SGHRS, CDR2 YFSETQ. CDR3: CASSASIRGGQETQYF. CDR3 DNA sequence: TGCGCCAGCAGCGCCTCGATTAGAGGGGGCCAAGAGACCCAGTACTTC.

The V and J genes are TRBV28 and TRBJ1-2; 9 nucleotides align to TRBD1. The CDR3 runs to 15 residues. V shed 0 bases, J shed 8 bases, and the junction held 7 bases outside the gene matches. CDR1 is MDHEN, CDR2 SYDVKM, per germline. CDR3 nucleotides: TGTGCCAGCAGTTTATGGAACAGGGGGCTTAGGGGCTACACCTTC. This gives the protein CASSLWNRGLRGYTF.

The rearrangement uses TRBV14 and TRBJ1-2, with 7 nucleotides matching TRBD1. With 5 bases clipped from V and 8 bases from J, the junction kept 8 bases outside the gene matches. The CDR3 loop spans 13 amino acids. Per the germline V gene, CDR1 is SGHDN and CDR2 is FVKESK. The CDR3 region is CASSKGAERGYTF. CDR3 bases: TGTGCCAGCAGCAAGGGGGCCGAGAGGGGCTACACCTTC.

The V gene is TRBV27, the J gene TRBJ2-3, with TRBD1 matching over 8 bases. This CDR3 spans 16 amino acids. Germline V CDR1 and CDR2: MNHEY, SMNVEV (reference sequence). V lost 4 bases, J lost 3 bases, and 9 bases stayed unmatched. CDR3 bases: TGTGCCAGCAGTTGGAACCAGGGGGCTAGGACAGATACGCAGTATTTT. This sequence encodes CASSWNQGARTDTQYF.